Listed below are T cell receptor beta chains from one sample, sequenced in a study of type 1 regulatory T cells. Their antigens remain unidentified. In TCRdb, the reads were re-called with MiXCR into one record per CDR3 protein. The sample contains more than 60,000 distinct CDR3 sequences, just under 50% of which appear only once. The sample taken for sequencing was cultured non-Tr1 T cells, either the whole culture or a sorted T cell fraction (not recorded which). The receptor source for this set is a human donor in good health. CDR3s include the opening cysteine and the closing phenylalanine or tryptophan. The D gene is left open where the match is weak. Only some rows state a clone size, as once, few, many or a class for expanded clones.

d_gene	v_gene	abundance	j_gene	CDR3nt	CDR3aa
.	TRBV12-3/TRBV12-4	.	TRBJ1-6	TGTGCCAGCAGTAAAACAGGGAGGAGCTCCTATAATTCACCCCTCCACTTT	CASSKTGRSSYNSPLHF
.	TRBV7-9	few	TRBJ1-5	TGTGCCAGCAGCCCCCAGGAGGGTCAGCCCCAGCATTTT	CASSPQEGQPQHF
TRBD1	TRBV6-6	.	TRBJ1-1	TGTGCCAGCAGTTACAGTCAGGGGGCCAGGGCTGAAGCTTTCTTT	CASSYSQGARAEAFF
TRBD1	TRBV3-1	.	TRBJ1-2	TGTGCCAGCAGCCGAAAGGGACAGGGGGCCTGGGGCTACACCTTC	CASSRKGQGAWGYTF
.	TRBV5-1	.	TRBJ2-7	TGCGCCAGCAGCGACCTTGACAGGACCTACGAGCAGTACTTC	CASSDLDRTYEQYF
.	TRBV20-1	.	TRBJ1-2	TGCAGTGCCCTAACACTGGGGGCGGTTTATGGCTACACCTTC	CSALTLGAVYGYTF
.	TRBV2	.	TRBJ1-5	TGTGCCAGCAGTGAATGGGGCAGATCGAGCCTTTATAGCAATCAGCCCCAGCATTTT	CASSEWGRSSLYSNQPQHF
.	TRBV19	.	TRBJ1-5	TGTGCCAGTAGTATCTGGGGTAGCAATCAGCCCCAGCATTTT	CASSIWGSNQPQHF
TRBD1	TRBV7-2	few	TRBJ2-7	TGTGCCAGCAGCTGGGACAGGATTTACGAGCAGTACTTC	CASSWDRIYEQYF
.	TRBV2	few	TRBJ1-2	TGTGCCAGCAGTGAAAACACGAGATATGGCTACACCTTC	CASSENTRYGYTF
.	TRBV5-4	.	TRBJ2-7	TGTGCCAGCAGCGCCCTACTTGGAACCTACGAGCAGTACTTC	CASSALLGTYEQYF
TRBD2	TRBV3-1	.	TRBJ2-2	TGTGCCAGCAGCCTTAGCGGGGTGAACACCGGGGAGCTGTTTTTT	CASSLSGVNTGELFF
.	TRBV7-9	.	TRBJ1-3	TGTGCCAGCAGCCCGAATCAGGGTTTACGCTCTGGAAACACCATATATTTT	CASSPNQGLRSGNTIYF
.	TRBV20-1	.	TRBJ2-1	TGCAGTGTTTTTTCTCGGGGGAGATACAATGAGCAGTTCTTC	CSVFSRGRYNEQFF
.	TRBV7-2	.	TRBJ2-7	TGTGCCAGCAGCTTTGGCGGGGCCCTTTCCTACGAGCAGTACTTC	CASSFGGALSYEQYF
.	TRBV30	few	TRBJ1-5	TGTGCCTGGAGTGAACAGCTCAATCAGCCCCAGCATTTT	CAWSEQLNQPQHF
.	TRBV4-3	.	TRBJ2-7	TGCGCCAGCAGCCAAGCGGGGGTGAACGCCTACGAGCAGTACTTC	CASSQAGVNAYEQYF
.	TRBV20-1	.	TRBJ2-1	TGCAGTGTGTTATCGGTTCACAATGAGCAGTTCTTC	CSVLSVHNEQFF
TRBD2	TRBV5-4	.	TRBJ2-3	TGTGCCAGCAGCCCCTCCCCACTAGCGTTCCCTAGCACAGATACGCAGTATTTT	CASSPSPLAFPSTDTQYF
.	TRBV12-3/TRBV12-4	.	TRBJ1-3	TGTGCCAGCACCATAGGCCACGGCTCTGGAAACACCATATATTTT	CASTIGHGSGNTIYF
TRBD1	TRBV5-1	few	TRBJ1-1	TGCGCCAGCAGCTTGACGACAGGGAGGGGCACTGAAGCTTTCTTT	CASSLTTGRGTEAFF
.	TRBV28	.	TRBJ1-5	TGTGCCAGCAGTTTGCGCGGGAAGCCCCAGCATTTT	CASSLRGKPQHF
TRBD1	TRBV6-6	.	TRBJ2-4	TGTGCCATCAGGGGGTTATCCAAAAACATTCAGTACTTC	CAIRGLSKNIQYF
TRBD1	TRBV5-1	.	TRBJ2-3	TGCGCCAGCAGCAACGGACAGGGGGCCGGCACAGATACGCAGTATTTT	CASSNGQGAGTDTQYF